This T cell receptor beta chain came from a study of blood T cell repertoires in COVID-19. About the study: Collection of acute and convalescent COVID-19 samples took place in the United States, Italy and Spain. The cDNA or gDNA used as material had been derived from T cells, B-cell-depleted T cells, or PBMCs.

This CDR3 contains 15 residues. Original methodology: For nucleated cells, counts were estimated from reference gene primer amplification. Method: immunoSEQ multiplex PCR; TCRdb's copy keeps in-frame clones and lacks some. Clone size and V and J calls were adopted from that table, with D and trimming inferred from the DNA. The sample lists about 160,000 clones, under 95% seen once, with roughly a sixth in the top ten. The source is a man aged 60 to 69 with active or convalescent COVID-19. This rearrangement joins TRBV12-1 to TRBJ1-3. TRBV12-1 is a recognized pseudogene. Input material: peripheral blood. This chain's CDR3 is CASSFACVSGNTIYF. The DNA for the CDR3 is TGTGCCAGCAGCTTTGCTTGCGTCTCTGGAAACACCATATATTTT.